The subject of this entry is one T cell receptor (beta chain). The data belong to a study of blood T cell repertoires in COVID-19. About the study: Samples of COVID-19 (acute and convalescent) were obtained from the United States, Italy and Spain. PBMCs, B-cell-depleted T cells, or T cells were the source of the cDNA or gDNA that made up the material.

Original analysis: Amplifying reference gene primers gave estimates of nucleated cell counts. Here immunoSEQ multiplex PCR was the method, and the copy in TCRdb shows in-frame clones only, minus some. D and trimming were read from the DNA, whereas the V and J calls and clone size are those reported in that table. The data contain 200,000 to 300,000 clones, around 87% of them seen just once; the ten biggest clones take up 1.5%. Germline lookup yields CDR1 SGHRS and CDR2 YFSETQ. The CDR3 runs 14 residues. V dropped 3 bases and J dropped 2 bases, with 10 bases sitting between them. The chain combines TRBV5-1 with TRBJ2-3; D may be TRBD1 (6 bases). The source material was peripheral blood. The clonotype originates from a woman aged 35 to 49 who had recovered from COVID-19. CDR3 bases: TGCGCCAGCAGCTCAGGGGCGCCCACAGATACGCAGTATTTT. Translating it yields CASSSGAPTDTQYF.